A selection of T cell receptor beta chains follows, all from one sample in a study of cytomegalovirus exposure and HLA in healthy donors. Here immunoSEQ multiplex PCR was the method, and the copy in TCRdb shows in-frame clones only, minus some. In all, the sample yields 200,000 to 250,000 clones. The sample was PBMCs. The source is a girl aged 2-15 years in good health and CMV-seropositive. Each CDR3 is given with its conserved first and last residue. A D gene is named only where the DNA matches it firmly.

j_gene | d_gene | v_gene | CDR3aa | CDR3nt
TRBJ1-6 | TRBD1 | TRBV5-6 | CASSLAIGTGSGSSPLHF | TGTGCCAGCAGCTTGGCTATAGGGACAGGGAGTGGTAGTTCACCCCTCCACTTT
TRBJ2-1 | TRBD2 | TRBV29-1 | CSATVSGSSYNEQFF | TGCAGCGCTACCGTTAGCGGGAGCTCCTACAATGAGCAGTTCTTC
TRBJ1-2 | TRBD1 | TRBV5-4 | CASSFRDRVVSGYTF | TGTGCCAGCAGCTTCCGGGACAGGGTTGTTAGTGGCTACACCTTC
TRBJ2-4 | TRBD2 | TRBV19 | CASRLAGEDIQYF | TGTGCCAGTAGGCTAGCGGGAGAGGACATTCAGTACTTC
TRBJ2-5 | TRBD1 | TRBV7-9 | CASNTGAGGKQETQYF | TGTGCCAGCAACACAGGGGCAGGGGGCAAACAAGAGACCCAGTACTTC
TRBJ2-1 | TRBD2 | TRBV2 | CASSVLAGSHEQFF | TGTGCCAGCAGTGTTCTAGCGGGGAGCCATGAGCAGTTCTTC
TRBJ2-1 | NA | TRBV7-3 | CASSFDGSTGEDEQFF | TGTGCCAGCAGCTTTGACGGGAGTACTGGGGAGGATGAGCAGTTCTTC
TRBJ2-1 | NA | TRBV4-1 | CASSHDGGYEQFF | TGCGCCAGCAGCCACGATGGGGGCTATGAGCAGTTCTTC
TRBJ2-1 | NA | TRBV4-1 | CASSSHRYNEQFF | TGCGCCAGCAGCTCCCACCGGTACAATGAGCAGTTCTTC
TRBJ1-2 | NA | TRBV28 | CASRLKGVNYGYTF | TGTGCCAGCAGGCTAAAGGGAGTCAACTATGGCTACACCTTC
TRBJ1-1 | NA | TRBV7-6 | CASSLRQDGGEAFF | TGTGCCAGCAGCTTAAGGCAGGACGGGGGGGAGGCTTTCTTT
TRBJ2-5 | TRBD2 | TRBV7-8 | CASSNSSGRTYRGQETQYF | TGTGCCAGCAGCAATTCTAGCGGGAGGACGTACAGAGGACAAGAGACCCAGTACTTC
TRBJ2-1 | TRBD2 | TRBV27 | CASEGSGISSGEQFF | TGTGCCAGCGAGGGTAGCGGGATTTCATCGGGTGAGCAGTTCTTC
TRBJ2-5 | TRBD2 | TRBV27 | CASSSTPTSGSKETQYF | TGTGCCAGCAGTTCCACGCCGACTAGCGGGAGTAAAGAGACCCAGTACTTC
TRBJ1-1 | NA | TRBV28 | CASSLVRILTMNTEAFF | TGTGCCAGCAGTTTGGTCAGGATCTTAACCATGAACACTGAAGCTTTCTTT
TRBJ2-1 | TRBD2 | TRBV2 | CASSWGRRREGGYNEQFF | TGTGCCAGCAGCTGGGGCCGCCGTCGGGAGGGGGGGTACAATGAGCAGTTCTTC
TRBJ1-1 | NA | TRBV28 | CASSLPLTGNTEAFF | TGTGCCAGCAGTCTGCCTCTTACAGGGAACACTGAAGCTTTCTTT
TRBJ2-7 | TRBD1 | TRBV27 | CASSPQGYEQYF | TGTGCCAGCAGCCCACAGGGGTACGAGCAGTACTTC
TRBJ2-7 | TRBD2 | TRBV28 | CASSLLETGLAGAYEQYF | TGTGCCAGCAGTTTACTCGAGACAGGACTAGCGGGAGCGTACGAGCAGTACTTC
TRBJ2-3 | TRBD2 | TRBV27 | CASSPGTSGRQGTDTQYF | TGTGCCAGCAGTCCAGGGACTAGCGGGAGACAAGGAACAGATACGCAGTATTTT
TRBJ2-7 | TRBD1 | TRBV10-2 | CASRRQGSYEQYF | TGCGCCAGCAGGAGACAGGGGTCCTACGAGCAGTACTTC
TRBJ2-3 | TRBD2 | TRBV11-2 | CASSPHGGTTTDTQYF | TGTGCCAGCAGCCCCCACGGGGGGACTACCACAGATACGCAGTATTTT
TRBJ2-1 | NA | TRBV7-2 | CASSSGTSSYNEQFF | TGTGCCAGCAGCTCCGGAACTAGCTCCTACAATGAGCAGTTCTTC
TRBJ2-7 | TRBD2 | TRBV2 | CASSEQAGQAYEQYF | TGTGCCAGCAGTGAACAAGCGGGGCAGGCCTACGAGCAGTACTTC
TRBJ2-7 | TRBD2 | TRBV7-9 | CASSPGTSGSSYEQYF | TGTGCCAGCAGCCCCGGGACTAGCGGGAGCTCTTACGAGCAGTACTTC
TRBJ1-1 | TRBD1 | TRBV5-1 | CASSLTGDVTEAFF | TGCGCCAGCAGCTTGACAGGGGATGTCACTGAAGCTTTCTTT
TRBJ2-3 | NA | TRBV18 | CASSPPARTDTQYF | TGTGCCAGCTCACCACCGGCACGCACAGATACGCAGTATTTT
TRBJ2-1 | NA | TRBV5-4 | CASSLDRGEYNEQFF | TGTGCCAGCAGCTTGGATCGGGGAGAGTACAATGAGCAGTTCTTC
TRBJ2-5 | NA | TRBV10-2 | CASIPGRVGETQYF | TGCGCCAGCATCCCGGGCAGGGTGGGAGAGACCCAGTACTTC
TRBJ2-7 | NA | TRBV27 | CASRYGRLQYF | TGTGCCAGCAGATACGGTCGTCTGCAGTACTTC
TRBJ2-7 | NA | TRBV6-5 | CASSYSPGDNEQYF | TGTGCCAGCAGTTACTCTCCAGGGGATAACGAGCAGTACTTC
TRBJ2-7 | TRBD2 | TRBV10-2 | CASGGLANDEQYF | TGCGCCAGCGGCGGACTAGCCAACGACGAGCAGTACTTC
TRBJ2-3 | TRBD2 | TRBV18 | CASSQRAGAGDTQYF | TGTGCCAGCTCACAACGAGCGGGAGCGGGGGATACGCAGTATTTT
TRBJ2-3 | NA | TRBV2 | CASNAREAQYF | TGTGCCAGCAATGCACGAGAGGCGCAGTATTTT
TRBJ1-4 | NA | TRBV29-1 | CSANPRGSNEKLFF | TGCAGCGCTAACCCCCGGGGGAGTAATGAAAAACTGTTTTTT
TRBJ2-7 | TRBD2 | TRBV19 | CASGAGALSGGYEQYF | TGTGCCAGTGGAGCGGGAGCCCTAAGCGGGGGCTACGAGCAGTACTTC
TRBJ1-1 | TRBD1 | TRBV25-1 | CASSDTDRGPEAFF | TGTGCCAGCAGCGATACCGACAGGGGCCCTGAAGCTTTCTTT
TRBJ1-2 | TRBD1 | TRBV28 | CASSPIQGINYGYTF | TGTGCCAGCAGTCCTATACAGGGGATCAACTATGGCTACACCTTC
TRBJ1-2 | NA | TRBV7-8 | CASSYDIGDGYTF | TGTGCCAGCAGCTACGACATAGGCGATGGCTACACCTTC
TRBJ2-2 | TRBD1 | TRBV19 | CASSYRQGFGTGELFF | TGTGCCAGTAGTTATAGACAGGGCTTCGGAACCGGGGAGCTGTTTTTT
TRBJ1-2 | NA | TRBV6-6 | CASSYGVGGAGNGYTF | TGTGCCAGCAGTTACGGGGTGGGAGGGGCTGGGAATGGCTACACCTTC
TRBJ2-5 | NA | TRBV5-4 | CASSPPGLETQYF | TGTGCCAGCAGCCCGCCGGGACTTGAGACCCAGTACTTC
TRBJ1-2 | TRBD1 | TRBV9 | CASSPRTGPLYGYTF | TGTGCCAGCAGCCCTCGGACAGGGCCTCTCTATGGCTACACCTTC
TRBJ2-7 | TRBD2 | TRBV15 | CATSRGSASGSSYEQYF | TGTGCCACCAGCAGAGGGTCGGCTAGCGGGAGCTCCTACGAGCAGTACTTC
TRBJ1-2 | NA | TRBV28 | CASRREGRYGYTF | TGTGCCAGCAGAAGAGAGGGCCGCTATGGCTACACCTTC
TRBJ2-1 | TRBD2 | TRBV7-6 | CASSLIGTSARNEQFF | TGTGCCAGCAGCTTAATCGGGACTAGCGCGCGCAATGAGCAGTTCTTC
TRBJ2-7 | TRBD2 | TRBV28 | CASSFPTSGSYEQYF | TGTGCCAGCAGTTTCCCTACTAGCGGCTCCTACGAGCAGTACTTC
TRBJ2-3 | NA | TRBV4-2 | CASSQEGGMADTQYF | TGTGCCAGCAGCCAAGAAGGAGGGATGGCGGATACGCAGTATTTT
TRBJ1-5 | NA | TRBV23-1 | CASSQSRFNTGRGQPQHF | TGCGCCAGCAGTCAATCGCGGTTTAACACAGGACGTGGACAGCCCCAGCATTTT
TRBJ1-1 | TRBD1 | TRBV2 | CASSDPRRREFGQTGGAGNTEAFF | TGTGCCAGCAGTGATCCCAGGAGGCGGGAGTTCGGCCAAACAGGGGGCGCGGGGAATACTGAAGCTTTCTTT
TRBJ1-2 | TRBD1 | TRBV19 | CASSSLDRGSNTYGYTF | TGTGCCAGTAGTAGCCTGGACAGGGGGTCCAACACTTATGGCTACACCTTC
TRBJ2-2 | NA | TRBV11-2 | CASSFGQNTGELFF | TGTGCCAGCAGCTTCGGACAGAACACCGGGGAGCTGTTTTTT
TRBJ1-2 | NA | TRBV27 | CASSSRGGQANYGYTF | TGTGCCAGCAGTTCCCGGGGGGGGCAAGCTAACTATGGCTACACCTTC